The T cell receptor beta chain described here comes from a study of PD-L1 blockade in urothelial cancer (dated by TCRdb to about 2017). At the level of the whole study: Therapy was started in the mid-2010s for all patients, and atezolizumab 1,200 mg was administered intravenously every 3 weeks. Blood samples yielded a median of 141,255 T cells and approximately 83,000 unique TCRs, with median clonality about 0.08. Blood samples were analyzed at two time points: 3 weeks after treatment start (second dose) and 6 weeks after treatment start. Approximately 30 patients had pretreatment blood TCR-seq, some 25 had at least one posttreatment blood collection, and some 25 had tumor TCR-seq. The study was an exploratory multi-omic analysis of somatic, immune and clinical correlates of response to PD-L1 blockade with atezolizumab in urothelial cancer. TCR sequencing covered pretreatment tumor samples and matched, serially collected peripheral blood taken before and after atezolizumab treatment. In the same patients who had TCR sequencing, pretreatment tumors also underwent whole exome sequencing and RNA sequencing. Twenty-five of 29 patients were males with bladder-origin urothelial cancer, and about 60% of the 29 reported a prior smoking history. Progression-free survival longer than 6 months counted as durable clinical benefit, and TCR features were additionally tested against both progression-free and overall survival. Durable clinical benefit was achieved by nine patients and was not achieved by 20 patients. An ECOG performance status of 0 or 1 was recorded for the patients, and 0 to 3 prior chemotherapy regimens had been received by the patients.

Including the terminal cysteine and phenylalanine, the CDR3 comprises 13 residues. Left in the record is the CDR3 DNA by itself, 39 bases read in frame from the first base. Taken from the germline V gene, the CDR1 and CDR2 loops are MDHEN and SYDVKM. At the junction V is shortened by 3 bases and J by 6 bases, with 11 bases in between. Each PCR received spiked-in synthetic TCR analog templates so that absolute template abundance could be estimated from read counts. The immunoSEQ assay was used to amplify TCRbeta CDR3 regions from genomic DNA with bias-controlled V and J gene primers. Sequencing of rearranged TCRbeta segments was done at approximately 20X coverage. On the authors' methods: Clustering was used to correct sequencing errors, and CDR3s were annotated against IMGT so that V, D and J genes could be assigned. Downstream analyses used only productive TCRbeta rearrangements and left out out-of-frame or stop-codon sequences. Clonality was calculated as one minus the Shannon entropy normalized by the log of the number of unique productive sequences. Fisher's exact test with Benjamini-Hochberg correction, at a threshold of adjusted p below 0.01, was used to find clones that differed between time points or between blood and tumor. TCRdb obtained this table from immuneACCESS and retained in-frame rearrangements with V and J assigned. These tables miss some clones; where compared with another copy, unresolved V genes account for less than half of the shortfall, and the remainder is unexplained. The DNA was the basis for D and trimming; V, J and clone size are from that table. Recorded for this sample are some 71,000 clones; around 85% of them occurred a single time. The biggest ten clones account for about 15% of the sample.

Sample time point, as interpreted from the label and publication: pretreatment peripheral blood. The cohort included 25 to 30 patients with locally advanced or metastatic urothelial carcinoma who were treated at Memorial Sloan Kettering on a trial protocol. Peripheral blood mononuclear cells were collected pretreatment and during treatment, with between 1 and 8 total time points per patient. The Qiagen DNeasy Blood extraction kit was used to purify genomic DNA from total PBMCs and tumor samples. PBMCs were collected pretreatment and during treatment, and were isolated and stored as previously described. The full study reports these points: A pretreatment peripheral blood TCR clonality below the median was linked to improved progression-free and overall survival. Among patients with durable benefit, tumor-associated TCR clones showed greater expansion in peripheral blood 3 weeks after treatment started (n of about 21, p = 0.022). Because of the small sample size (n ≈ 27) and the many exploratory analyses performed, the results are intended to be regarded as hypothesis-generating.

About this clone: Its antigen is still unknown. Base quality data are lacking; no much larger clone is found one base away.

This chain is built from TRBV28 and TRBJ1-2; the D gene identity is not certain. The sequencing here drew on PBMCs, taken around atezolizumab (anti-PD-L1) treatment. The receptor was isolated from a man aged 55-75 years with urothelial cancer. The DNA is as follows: TGTGCCAGCAGTTTGTCGGAGCCCGATGGCTACACCTTC. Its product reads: CASSLSEPDGYTF.